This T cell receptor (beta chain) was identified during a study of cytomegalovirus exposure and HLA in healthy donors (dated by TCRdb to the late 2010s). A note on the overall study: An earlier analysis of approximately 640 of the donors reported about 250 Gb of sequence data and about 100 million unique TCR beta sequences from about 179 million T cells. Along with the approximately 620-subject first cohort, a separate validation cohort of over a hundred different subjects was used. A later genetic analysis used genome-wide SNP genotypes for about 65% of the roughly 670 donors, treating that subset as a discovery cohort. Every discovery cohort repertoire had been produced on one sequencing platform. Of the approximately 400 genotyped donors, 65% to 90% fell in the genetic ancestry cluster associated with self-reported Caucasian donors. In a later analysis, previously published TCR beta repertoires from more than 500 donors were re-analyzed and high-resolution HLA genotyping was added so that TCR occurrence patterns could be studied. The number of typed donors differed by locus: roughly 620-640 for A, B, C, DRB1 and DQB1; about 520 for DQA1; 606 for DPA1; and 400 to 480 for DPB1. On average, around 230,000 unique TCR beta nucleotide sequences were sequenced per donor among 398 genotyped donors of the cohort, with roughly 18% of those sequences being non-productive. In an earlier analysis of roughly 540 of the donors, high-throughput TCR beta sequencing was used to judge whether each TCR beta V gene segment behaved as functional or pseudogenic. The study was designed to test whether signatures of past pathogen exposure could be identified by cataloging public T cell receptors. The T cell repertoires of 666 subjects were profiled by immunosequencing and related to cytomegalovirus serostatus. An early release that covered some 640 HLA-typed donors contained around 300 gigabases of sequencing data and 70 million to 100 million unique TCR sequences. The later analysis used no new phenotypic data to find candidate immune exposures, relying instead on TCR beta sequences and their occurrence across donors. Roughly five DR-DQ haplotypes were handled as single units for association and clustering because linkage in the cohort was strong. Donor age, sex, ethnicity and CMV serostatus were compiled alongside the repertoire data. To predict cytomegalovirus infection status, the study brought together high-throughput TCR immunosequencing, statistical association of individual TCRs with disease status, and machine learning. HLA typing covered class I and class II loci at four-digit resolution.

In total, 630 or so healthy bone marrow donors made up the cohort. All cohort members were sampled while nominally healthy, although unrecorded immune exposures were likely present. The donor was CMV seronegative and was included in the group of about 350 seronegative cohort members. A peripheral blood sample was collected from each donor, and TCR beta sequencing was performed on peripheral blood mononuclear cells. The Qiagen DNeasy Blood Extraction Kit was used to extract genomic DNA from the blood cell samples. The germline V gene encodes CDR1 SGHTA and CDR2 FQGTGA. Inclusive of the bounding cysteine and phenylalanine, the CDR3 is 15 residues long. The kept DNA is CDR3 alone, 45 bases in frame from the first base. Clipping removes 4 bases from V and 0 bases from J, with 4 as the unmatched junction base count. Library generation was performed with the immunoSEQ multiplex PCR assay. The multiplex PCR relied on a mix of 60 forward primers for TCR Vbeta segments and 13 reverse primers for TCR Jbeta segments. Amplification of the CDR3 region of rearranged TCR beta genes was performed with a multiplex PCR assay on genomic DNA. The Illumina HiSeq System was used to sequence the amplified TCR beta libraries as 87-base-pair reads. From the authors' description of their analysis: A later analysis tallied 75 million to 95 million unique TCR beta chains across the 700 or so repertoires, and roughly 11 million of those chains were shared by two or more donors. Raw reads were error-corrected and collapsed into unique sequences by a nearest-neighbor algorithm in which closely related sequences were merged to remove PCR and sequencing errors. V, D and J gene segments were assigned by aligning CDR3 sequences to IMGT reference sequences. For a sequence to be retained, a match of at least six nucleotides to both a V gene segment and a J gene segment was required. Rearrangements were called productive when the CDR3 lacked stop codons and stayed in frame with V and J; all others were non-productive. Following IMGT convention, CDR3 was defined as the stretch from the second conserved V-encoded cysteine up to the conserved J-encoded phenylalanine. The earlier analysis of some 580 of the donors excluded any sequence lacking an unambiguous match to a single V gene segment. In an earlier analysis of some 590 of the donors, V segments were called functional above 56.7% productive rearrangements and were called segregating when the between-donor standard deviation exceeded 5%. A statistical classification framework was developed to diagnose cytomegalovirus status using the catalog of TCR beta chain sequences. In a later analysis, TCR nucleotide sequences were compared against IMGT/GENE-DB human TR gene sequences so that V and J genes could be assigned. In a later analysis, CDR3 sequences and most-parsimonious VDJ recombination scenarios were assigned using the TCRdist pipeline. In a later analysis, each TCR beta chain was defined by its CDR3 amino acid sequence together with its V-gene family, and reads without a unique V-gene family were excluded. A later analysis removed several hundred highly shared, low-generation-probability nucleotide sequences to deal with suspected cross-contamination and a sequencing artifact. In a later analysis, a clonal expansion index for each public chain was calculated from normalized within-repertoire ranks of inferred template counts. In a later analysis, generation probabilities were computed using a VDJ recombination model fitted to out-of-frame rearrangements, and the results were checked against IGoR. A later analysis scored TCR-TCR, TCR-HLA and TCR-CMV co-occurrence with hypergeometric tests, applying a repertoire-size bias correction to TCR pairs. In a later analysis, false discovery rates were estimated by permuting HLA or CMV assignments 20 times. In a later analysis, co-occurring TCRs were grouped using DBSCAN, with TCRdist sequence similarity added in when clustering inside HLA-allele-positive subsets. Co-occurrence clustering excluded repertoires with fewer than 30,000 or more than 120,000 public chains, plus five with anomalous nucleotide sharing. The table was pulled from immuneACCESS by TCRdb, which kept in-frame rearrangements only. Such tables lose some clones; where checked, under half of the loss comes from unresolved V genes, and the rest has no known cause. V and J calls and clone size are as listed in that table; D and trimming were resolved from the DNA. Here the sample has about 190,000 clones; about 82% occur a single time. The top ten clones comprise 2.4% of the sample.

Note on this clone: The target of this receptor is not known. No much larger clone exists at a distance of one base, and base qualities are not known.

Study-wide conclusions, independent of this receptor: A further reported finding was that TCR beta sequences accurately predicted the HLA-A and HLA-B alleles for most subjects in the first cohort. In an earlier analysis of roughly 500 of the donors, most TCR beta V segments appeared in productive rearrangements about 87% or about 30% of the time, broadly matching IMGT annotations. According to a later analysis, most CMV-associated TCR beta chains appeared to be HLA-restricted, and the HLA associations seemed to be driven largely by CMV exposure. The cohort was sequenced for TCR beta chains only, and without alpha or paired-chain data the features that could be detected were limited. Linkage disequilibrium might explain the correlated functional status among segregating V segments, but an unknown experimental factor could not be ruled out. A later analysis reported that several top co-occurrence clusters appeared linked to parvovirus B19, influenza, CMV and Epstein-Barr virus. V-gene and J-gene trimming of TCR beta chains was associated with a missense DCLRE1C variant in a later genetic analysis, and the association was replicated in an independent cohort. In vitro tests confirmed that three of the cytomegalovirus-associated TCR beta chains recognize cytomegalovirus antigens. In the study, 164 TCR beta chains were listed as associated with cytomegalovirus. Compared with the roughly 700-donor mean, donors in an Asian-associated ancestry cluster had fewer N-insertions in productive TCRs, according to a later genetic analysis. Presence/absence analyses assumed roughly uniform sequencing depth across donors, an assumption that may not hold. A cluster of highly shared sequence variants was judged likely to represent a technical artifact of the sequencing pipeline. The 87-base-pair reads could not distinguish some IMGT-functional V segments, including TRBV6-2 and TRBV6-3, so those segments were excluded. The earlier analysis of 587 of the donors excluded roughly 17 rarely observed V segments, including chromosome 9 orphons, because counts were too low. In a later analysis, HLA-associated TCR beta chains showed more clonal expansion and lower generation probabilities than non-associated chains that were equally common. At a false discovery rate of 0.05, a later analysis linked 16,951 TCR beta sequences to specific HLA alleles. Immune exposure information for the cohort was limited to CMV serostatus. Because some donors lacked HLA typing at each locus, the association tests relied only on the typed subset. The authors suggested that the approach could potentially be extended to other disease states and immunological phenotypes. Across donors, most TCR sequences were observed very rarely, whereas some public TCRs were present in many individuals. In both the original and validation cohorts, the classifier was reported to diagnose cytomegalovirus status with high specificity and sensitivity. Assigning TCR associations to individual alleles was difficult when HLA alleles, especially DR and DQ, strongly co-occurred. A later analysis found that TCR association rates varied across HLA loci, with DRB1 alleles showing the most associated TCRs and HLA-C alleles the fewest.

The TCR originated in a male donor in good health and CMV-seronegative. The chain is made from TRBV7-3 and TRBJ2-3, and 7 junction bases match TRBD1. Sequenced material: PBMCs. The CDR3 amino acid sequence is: CASSSSGQSTDTQYF. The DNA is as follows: TGTGCCAGCAGCTCCTCGGGACAGAGCACAGATACGCAGTATTTT.